The present entry profiles one TCR beta chain with its context. Given a far larger clone just one base away, this is likely a sequencing read error. The limits of the CDR3 on the DNA are not certain, so only TCRdb's listed CDR3 is given. Additional DNA sequences in this sample encode the identical CDR3. This sample was taken from a study of shared clonotypes between healthy human individuals. From germline, CDR1 is SGHDT and CDR2 YYEEEE. The CDR3 spans 15 residues, counting both ends. Data came from immunoSEQ multiplex PCR; TCRdb stores just in-frame clones and leaves some out. The table shows around 500,000 clones, with 65% to 85% occurring only once.

This receptor was taken from a woman between 40 and 50 years old in good health. Some clones in this sample may be carry-over from other donors' samples. Sequenced input: PBMCs. The chain is built from TRBV5-6 and TRBJ2-6. CDR3 amino acids: CASSSWGAGANVLTF.